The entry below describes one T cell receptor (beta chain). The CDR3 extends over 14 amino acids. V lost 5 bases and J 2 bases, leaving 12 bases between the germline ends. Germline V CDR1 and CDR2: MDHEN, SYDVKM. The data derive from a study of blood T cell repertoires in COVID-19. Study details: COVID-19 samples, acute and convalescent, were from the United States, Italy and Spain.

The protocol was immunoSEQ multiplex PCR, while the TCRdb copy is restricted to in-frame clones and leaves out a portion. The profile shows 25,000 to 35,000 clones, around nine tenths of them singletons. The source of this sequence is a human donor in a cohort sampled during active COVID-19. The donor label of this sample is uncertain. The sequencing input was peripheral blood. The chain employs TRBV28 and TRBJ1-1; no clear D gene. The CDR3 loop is CASSRPGFNTEAFF. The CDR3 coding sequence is TGTGCCAGCAGTCGACCGGGTTTCAACACTGAAGCTTTCTTT.